These 17 T cell receptor beta chains came from one sample sequenced in a study of blood T cell repertoires in COVID-19. Method: immunoSEQ multiplex PCR; TCRdb's copy keeps in-frame clones and lacks some. The repertoire has 180,000 or so clones, around 85% of them found once; the top ten carry roughly 11%. Sequenced: peripheral blood. These TCRs come from an older woman with COVID-19, enrolled during active disease.

This chain uses TRBV5-4 with TRBJ1-2; D ambiguous. V was clipped by 4 bases and J by 4 bases, with 11 bases between them. Germline assignment: CDR1 SGHNT and CDR2 YYREEE (reference sequence). The CDR3 runs to 13 residues. CDR3 in amino acids: CASSLSDFYGYTF. Written as DNA, the CDR3 is TGTGCCAGCAGCCTGAGTGATTTCTATGGCTACACCTTC. Complete variable domain (other parts from reference TRBV5-4 and TRBJ1-2): ETGVTQSPTHLIKTRGQQVTLRCSSQSGHNTVSWYQQALGQGPQFIFQYYREEENGRGNFPPRFSGLQFPNYSSELNVNALELDDSALYLCASSLSDFYGYTFGSGTRLTVV.

This chain uses TRBV24-1 with TRBJ1-5; 9 nucleotides line up with TRBD1. V was pared by 5 bases and J by 3 bases, with 13 bases of the junction left unmatched. Germline V gene data show CDR1 as KGHDR and CDR2 as SFDVKD. CDR3 length equals 18 residues. The CDR3 sequence is CATSGGTGPSNVNQPQHF. The DNA of the CDR3 is TGTGCCACCAGTGGCGGGACAGGGCCTTCCAACGTCAATCAGCCCCAGCATTTT.

V and J are TRBV11-2 and TRBJ2-6, with a tentative D call TRBD2 (6 bases). The CDR3 has 16 amino acids. Trimming stripped 1 base from V and 4 bases from J, with 11 bases between. CDR1 and CDR2 from the germline V gene are SGHAT and FQNNGV. This chain's CDR3 is CASSLAGAGGANVLTF. The CDR3 coding sequence is TGTGCCAGCAGCTTAGCTGGGGCGGGAGGGGCCAACGTCCTGACTTTC.

This chain joins TRBV30 and TRBJ2-7, with D uncertain. CDR3 length: 14 residues. CDR1 is GTSNPN, CDR2 SVGIG, per germline (reference sequence). The V end lost 2 bases, the J end lost 1 base, and 12 bases lay between the germline ends. The chain's CDR3 is CAWSITYLSYEQYF. DNA for the CDR3: TGTGCCTGGAGTATAACCTACTTATCCTACGAGCAGTACTTC.

The gene calls are TRBV3-1 (or the pseudogene TRBV3-2) and TRBJ2-7; TRBD1 might be the D (6 bases). V lost 3 bases and J 6 bases, leaving 15 bases between the germline ends. CDR1 and CDR2 from the germline V gene are LGHDT and YNNKEL (reference sequence). The CDR3 is 14 amino acids. Written as DNA, the CDR3 is TGTGCCAGCAGCCAGGGGACACTCTCAGGCGAGCAGTACTTC. It encodes CASSQGTLSGEQYF.

V is TRBV27 and J is TRBJ1-1; D remains unclear. The CDR3 loop spans 13 amino acids. Germline CDR1 is MNHEY and CDR2 is SMNVEV (reference sequence). Trimming took off 6 bases at V and 0 bases at J, with 8 bases between the two ends. The CDR3 spells CASSDTMNTEAFF. CDR3 sequence (DNA): TGTGCCAGCAGCGACACGATGAACACTGAAGCTTTCTTT.

This chain links TRBV6-4 with TRBJ1-1; 7 bases line up with TRBD1. Germline loops: CDR1 MRHNA, CDR2 SNTAGT. The V and J ends lost 6 bases and 7 bases, in that order; junction bases with no gene match: 11. This CDR3 has 14 residues. The CDR3 DNA reads TGTGCCAGCAGAAAAGTGGGGACAGATCTTGAAGCTTTCTTT. Its translation is CASRKVGTDLEAFF.

The chain has TRBV5-6 and TRBJ1-6; no clear D. Per the germline V gene, CDR1 is SGHDT and CDR2 is YYEEEE. The CDR3 has 16 residues. V gave up 3 bases and J gave up 7 bases, with 17 bases separating them. The CDR3 loop reads CASSSPEVPWNSPLHF. In nucleotides, the CDR3 is TGTGCCAGCAGCTCCCCCGAGGTCCCTTGGAATTCACCCCTCCACTTT.

The chain couples TRBV11-3 to TRBJ1-1; D is possibly TRBD1 (6 bases). This CDR3 comprises 14 residues. Trimming left V 5 bases short and J 1 base short, with 11 bases between. Germline-derived CDR1 and CDR2 are SGHNT and YENEEA. CDR3 loop: CASSRGASNTEAFF. CDR3 DNA: TGTGCCAGCAGCCGGGGGGCTTCGAACACTGAAGCTTTCTTT. Full variable domain (missing parts from reference TRBV11-3 and TRBJ1-1): EAGVVQSPRYKIIEKKQPVAFWCNPISGHNTLYWYLQNLGQGPELLIRYENEEAVDDSQLPKDRFSAERLKGVDSTLKIQPAELGDSAVYLCASSRGASNTEAFFGQGTRLTVV.

The chain recombines TRBV2 with TRBJ2-2; perhaps TRBD2 as D (6 bases). CDR3 size: 15 residues. Germline V gene sequence: CDR1 SNHLY, CDR2 FYNNEI. With 5 bases removed from V and 1 base from J, the gap between germline ends came to 11 bases. CDR3: CASSPTGRNTGELFF. The CDR3 coding sequence is TGTGCCAGCAGTCCTACCGGGAGGAACACCGGGGAGCTGTTTTTT.

This clone occurred a few times. This rearrangement joins TRBV27 to TRBJ1-2; D gene unclear. This CDR3 comprises 14 residues. Trimming removed 3 bases from V and 2 bases from J, with 10 bases in between. CDR1 is MNHEY, CDR2 SMNVEV, per germline (reference sequence). CDR3 sequence: CASSLRGYNYGYTF. The CDR3 DNA reads as TGTGCCAGCAGTTTGAGAGGGTACAACTATGGCTACACCTTC.

J is TRBJ2-5 and V is TRBV6-2 or TRBV6-3, with 9 bases that match TRBD2. Unmatched junction bases numbered 4, after V lost 0 bases and J lost 2 bases. This CDR3 comprises 16 residues. The germline CDR1 and CDR2 sequences are MNHEY and SVGEGT. The CDR3 is CASSYSRLADQETQYF. The CDR3 DNA reads TGTGCCAGCAGTTACTCCAGACTAGCGGATCAAGAGACCCAGTACTTC.

The gene calls are TRBV5-5 and TRBJ2-7; 12 nucleotides align to TRBD2. The CDR3 is 16 residues long. The germline gives CDR1 SGHKS, CDR2 YYEKEE (reference sequence). V dropped 3 bases and J dropped 0; count of bases not matched to a gene: 4. The CDR3 region has the DNA TGTGCCAGCAGCTCGGGACTAGCGGGCCCCTCCTACGAGCAGTACTTC. The encoded protein is CASSSGLAGPSYEQYF.

J is TRBJ2-2 and V is TRBV19; no definite D call. Germline assignment: CDR1 LNHDA and CDR2 SQIVND (reference sequence). V gave up 6 bases and J gave up 4 bases, with 6 bases separating them. The CDR3 contains 12 residues. Here the CDR3 DNA reads TGTGCCAGTAGGGAGCCCACCGGGGAGCTGTTTTTT. It codes for CASREPTGELFF.

The DNA for the CDR3 is TGTGCCAGCAGCGTAGACCCGGACAGGGGCAATCAGCCCCAGCATTTT. Translated: CASSVDPDRGNQPQHF. The chain employs TRBV9 and TRBJ1-5, with 8 bases aligning to TRBD1. There are 16 residues in the CDR3. Germline V gene lookup returns CDR1 SGDLS and CDR2 YYNGEE. J was trimmed by 2 bases and V by 0 bases; bases with no gene match: 4. The full variable domain, completed using reference TRBV9 and TRBJ1-5, is DSGVTQTPKHLITATGQRVTLRCSPRSGDLSVYWYQQSLDQGLQFLIQYYNGEERAKGNILERFSAQQFPDLHSELNLSSLELGDSALYFCASSVDPDRGNQPQHFGDGTRLSIL.

This clone was found a few times. The chain is built from TRBV5-1 and TRBJ1-5, with TRBD1 as a possible D gene (6 bases). Germline values: CDR1 SGHRS, CDR2 YFSETQ. Trimming took 0 bases from V and 2 from J, leaving 12 bases between them. The CDR3 is 16 amino acids. CDR3 protein: CASSLVGGSGNQPQHF. The CDR3 DNA follows: TGCGCCAGCAGCTTGGTAGGGGGAAGCGGCAATCAGCCCCAGCATTTT.

This clone was seen a few times. V is TRBV6-9 and J is TRBJ2-7, with 11 bases lining up with TRBD1. The trim removed 8 bases at V and 2 bases at J, leaving 8 bases unmatched. Germline V gives CDR1 MNHGY, CDR2 SVAAGI. The CDR3 extends over 15 amino acids. CDR3: CASYPTGQGAYEQYF. CDR3 bases: TGTGCCAGCTACCCCACGGGACAGGGGGCCTACGAGCAGTACTTC.